A selection of T cell receptor beta chains follows, all from one sample in a study of blood T cell repertoires in COVID-19. Assay: immunoSEQ multiplex PCR; the TCRdb copy retains only in-frame clones and omits some. This table holds approximately 300,000 clones, 85% found once. The sample was PBMCs or T cells enriched from blood (not recorded which). Source of these receptors: a woman in her thirties who had been exposed to COVID-19. Both conserved end residues are part of each CDR3. The D gene is left open where the match is weak. Clone size appears in some rows only: once, few, many, or a class for an expanded clone.

j_gene,v_gene,abundance,d_gene,CDR3nt,CDR3aa
TRBJ2-1,TRBV28,.,TRBD2,TGTGCCAGCAGTCCGCCGCTCCGACTAGCGGGGGAGTTCTTC,CASSPPLRLAGEFF
TRBJ2-2,TRBV5-5,.,.,TGTGCCAGCAGTCGGCCGGGTCCCGGGGAGCTGTTTTTT,CASSRPGPGELFF
TRBJ2-5,TRBV20-1,.,.,TGCAGCGAGGAATTAAGGGAGACCCAGTACTTC,CSEELRETQYF
TRBJ1-3,TRBV5-5,.,TRBD1,TGTGCCAGCAGCTCAACAGGGGGCCGCGAAAACACCATATATTTT,CASSSTGGRENTIYF
TRBJ2-7,TRBV27,.,TRBD1,TGTGCCAGCAGTTTCCGGGCAGGGGGCCGACTCTCCTACGAGCAGTACTTC,CASSFRAGGRLSYEQYF
TRBJ1-2,TRBV15,.,TRBD1,TGTGCCACCAGTCCTGGGACAGGGGGTCTCTATGGCTACACCTTC,CATSPGTGGLYGYTF
TRBJ1-6,TRBV19,.,TRBD1,TGTGCCAGTAATACAGGGGACAATTCACCCCTCCACTTT,CASNTGDNSPLHF
TRBJ2-7,TRBV18,.,.,TGTGCCAGCTCTCCGACGGTGGCCGGAGACTACGAGCAGTACTTC,CASSPTVAGDYEQYF
TRBJ2-6,TRBV9,.,.,TGTGCCAGCAGCGGGCACCCTGGGGCCAACGTCCTGACTTTC,CASSGHPGANVLTF
TRBJ2-7,TRBV4-1,.,TRBD2,TGCGCCAGCAGCCAAGAACCCCCCCCAGCGGGGTTTGACGAGCAGTACTTC,CASSQEPPPAGFDEQYF
TRBJ2-1,TRBV7-2,.,TRBD2,TGTGCCAGCACCCAGAATAACGGGGGGGCGGAGGAGCAGTTCTTC,CASTQNNGGAEEQFF
TRBJ1-5,TRBV4-1,.,.,TGCGCCAGCAGCCGCCAGAGCAATCAGCCCCAGCATTTT,CASSRQSNQPQHF
TRBJ1-5,TRBV2,.,TRBD1,TGTGCCAGCAGTCCGGGACAGGGCTATCAGCCCCAGCATTTT,CASSPGQGYQPQHF
TRBJ2-3,TRBV19,.,.,TGTGCCAGTAGTCCCTCCGGGACACTCCCTCCGGGTACGCAGTATTTT,CASSPSGTLPPGTQYF
TRBJ2-1,TRBV30,few,.,TGTGCCTGGAGTAGGGGGGGGGAGTACAATGAGCAGTTCTTC,CAWSRGGEYNEQFF
TRBJ1-2,TRBV2,.,.,TGTGCCAGCAGAGAGAACTATGGCTACACCTTC,CASRENYGYTF
TRBJ1-3,TRBV4-3,few,TRBD1,TGCGCCAGCAGCCAAGATCCTGGGACAGGGACTGGAAACACCATATATTTT,CASSQDPGTGTGNTIYF
TRBJ2-7,TRBV5-4,.,TRBD1,TGTGCCAGCAGCTTAGACAGGGGGCTCGACGAGCAGTACTTC,CASSLDRGLDEQYF
TRBJ1-6,TRBV10-1,.,TRBD1,TGCGCCAGCAGTGAAAGGACAGGGGGCTGGTCACCCCTCCACTTT,CASSERTGGWSPLHF
TRBJ1-1,TRBV19,.,.,TGTGCCAGTAGTCTCAGGGTTGGGAACACTGAAGCTTTCTTT,CASSLRVGNTEAFF
TRBJ2-7,TRBV9,once,TRBD1,TGTGCCAGCAGCGCACAGGGGTTCTCCTACGAGCAGTACTTC,CASSAQGFSYEQYF
TRBJ1-5,TRBV7-3,few,TRBD1,TGTGCCAGCAGCGTGACAGGGGGGTATAGCAATCAGCCCCAGCATTTT,CASSVTGGYSNQPQHF
TRBJ1-1,TRBV14,.,.,TGTGCCAGCAGCCAAAATGGGGGGTTCGCTGAAGCTTTCTTT,CASSQNGGFAEAFF
TRBJ2-7,TRBV6-5,.,.,TGTGCCAGCAGGAAGGACAGCCACGAGCAGTACTTC,CASRKDSHEQYF
TRBJ1-1,TRBV11-2,.,TRBD1,TGTGCCAGCAGCCTTTCCGGGACAGGGTACACTGAAGCTTTCTTT,CASSLSGTGYTEAFF
TRBJ2-5,TRBV5-1,.,TRBD2,TGCGCCAGCAGCGACCCCGGGGGGGCGAAAGAGACCCAGTACTTC,CASSDPGGAKETQYF
TRBJ1-3,TRBV28,.,TRBD1,TGTGCCAGCAGTTCCCTACAGGGGGCTGGAAACACCATATATTTT,CASSSLQGAGNTIYF
TRBJ1-4,TRBV13,.,TRBD1,TGTGCCAGCAGTCGAAACAACAGGGGGCTGGGAGAAAAACTGTTTTTT,CASSRNNRGLGEKLFF
TRBJ2-2,TRBV5-1,.,TRBD2,TGCGCCAGCAGCTTGGATGTAGCGGGGAGCACCGGGGAGCTGTTTTTT,CASSLDVAGSTGELFF
TRBJ1-6,TRBV6-5,.,.,TGTGCCAGCAGTTATAACTCCTATAATTCACCCCTCCACTTT,CASSYNSYNSPLHF
TRBJ1-2,TRBV30,.,.,TGTGCCTGGTCGGGGGACGGAGCTAACTATGGCTACACCTTC,CAWSGDGANYGYTF
TRBJ2-5,TRBV5-8,few,.,TGTGCCAGCAGCTTTCAATCGGCTAGTAGGCAGACCCAGTACTTC,CASSFQSASRQTQYF
TRBJ2-1,TRBV27,.,TRBD2,TGTGCCAGCAGCCCGACTAGCGGCAATGAGCAGTTCTTC,CASSPTSGNEQFF
TRBJ2-3,TRBV9,.,TRBD2,TGTGCCAGCAGCGTAGAGGACCCCGGGACTAGCGGAACTACGCAGTATTTT,CASSVEDPGTSGTTQYF
TRBJ2-1,TRBV9,.,TRBD2,TGTGCCAGCAGCGTATCAGGCGGGGGTCCGTACAATGAGCAGTTCTTC,CASSVSGGGPYNEQFF
TRBJ1-5,TRBV7-2,.,.,TGTGCCAGCAGCTTAGGGACAGGCAATCAGCCCCAGCATTTT,CASSLGTGNQPQHF
TRBJ2-5,TRBV14,once,.,TGTGCCAGCAGCCAAGAAATACAGGCTAGCCAAGAGACCCAGTACTTC,CASSQEIQASQETQYF
TRBJ1-2,TRBV21-1,.,.,TGTGCCAGCAGCAAAGTTCCAGGGGGCAATGGCTACACCTTC,CASSKVPGGNGYTF
TRBJ1-1,TRBV6-5,.,.,TGTGCCAGCAGTTTGACACCGCCAGGGTTTGGGACTGAAGCTTTCTTT,CASSLTPPGFGTEAFF
TRBJ1-1,TRBV7-3,few,TRBD1,TGTGCCAGCAGCTCTCCGGGACAGTCGAACACTGAAGCTTTCTTT,CASSSPGQSNTEAFF
TRBJ1-1,TRBV19,.,TRBD1,TGTGCCAGTAGGGGACAGGGGGCGTCTCAGAACACTGAAGCTTTCTTT,CASRGQGASQNTEAFF
TRBJ2-7,TRBV9,.,.,TGTGCCAGCTCCCCAAACTCCTACGAGCAGTACTTC,CASSPNSYEQYF
TRBJ2-3,TRBV7-3,.,TRBD1,TGTGCCAGCAGCCAGTACGGTATAGGGGGCGCGTCAGATACGCAGTATTTT,CASSQYGIGGASDTQYF
TRBJ2-3,TRBV6-5,.,.,TGTGCCACCGGGGTAGTTTCGGCAGATACGCAGTATTTT,CATGVVSADTQYF
TRBJ2-7,TRBV7-2,few,.,TGTGCCAGCAGCGGACCGCCCGGCGGGCCCAACTACGAGCAGTACTTC,CASSGPPGGPNYEQYF
TRBJ2-6,TRBV30,.,.,TGTGCCTGGAACCGGGGGACCTCTGGGGCCAACGTCCTGACTTTC,CAWNRGTSGANVLTF
TRBJ1-6,TRBV27,.,.,TGTGCCAGCAGTTTGGTGACAGTTAATTCACCCCTCCACTTT,CASSLVTVNSPLHF
TRBJ2-7,TRBV5-1,.,.,TGCGCCAGCAGCTTGTCTGCGAGCTCCTACGAGCAGTACTTC,CASSLSASSYEQYF
TRBJ2-1,TRBV5-4,.,.,TGTGCCAGCAGCTGGGACTCCAATGAGCAGTTCTTC,CASSWDSNEQFF
TRBJ2-7,TRBV7-2,.,.,TGTGCCAGCAGCGTAGACTTCAGGTCTGACGAGCAGTACTTC,CASSVDFRSDEQYF
TRBJ2-3,TRBV7-9,.,.,TGTGCCAGCAGCTTTGGACAGCCTAGGGGGGATACGCAGTATTTT,CASSFGQPRGDTQYF
TRBJ2-3,TRBV28,.,TRBD1,TGTGCCAGCAGTTACCAGGGGACAGGGCTAGATACGCAGTATTTT,CASSYQGTGLDTQYF
TRBJ2-7,TRBV28,.,TRBD1,TGTGCCAGCAGGGGAACAGGGGGCAAGGGCGAGCAGTACTTC,CASRGTGGKGEQYF